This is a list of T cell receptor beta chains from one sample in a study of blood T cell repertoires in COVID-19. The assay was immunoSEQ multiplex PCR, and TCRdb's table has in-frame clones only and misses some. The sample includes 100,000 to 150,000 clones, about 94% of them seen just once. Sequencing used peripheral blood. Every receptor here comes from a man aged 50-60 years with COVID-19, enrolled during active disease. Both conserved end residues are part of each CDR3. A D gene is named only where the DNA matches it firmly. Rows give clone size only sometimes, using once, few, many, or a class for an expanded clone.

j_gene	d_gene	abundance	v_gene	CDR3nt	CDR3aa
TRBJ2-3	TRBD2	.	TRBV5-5	TGTGCCAGCAGAGTTACTAGCGCCGTCACAGATACGCAGTATTTT	CASRVTSAVTDTQYF
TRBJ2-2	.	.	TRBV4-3	TGCGCCAGCAGCCAAGATCGCACCGGGGAGCTGTTTTTT	CASSQDRTGELFF
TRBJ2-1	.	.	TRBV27	TGTGCCAGCAGTTTATCGAATGTTGGTCGGGAGCAGTTCTTC	CASSLSNVGREQFF
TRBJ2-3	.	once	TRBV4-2	TGTGCCAGCAGTCGACAGGGGGCTCGGACTAGCGGATACACAGATACGCAGTATTTT	CASSRQGARTSGYTDTQYF
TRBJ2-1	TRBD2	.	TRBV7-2	TGTGCCAGCAGCTTAGCTAGCGGGAGAATCAATGAGCAGTTCTTC	CASSLASGRINEQFF
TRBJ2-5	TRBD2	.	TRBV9	TGTGCCAGCAGCCCCCATGGGGGGGGGAGAGAGACCCAGTACTTC	CASSPHGGGRETQYF
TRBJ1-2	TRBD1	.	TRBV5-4	TGTGCCAGCAGCTTACAGGGGGTCTATGGCTACACCTTC	CASSLQGVYGYTF
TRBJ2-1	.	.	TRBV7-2	TGTGCCAGCAGCTCCCTGGGAGGCATCGACGGGGAGCAGTTCTTC	CASSSLGGIDGEQFF
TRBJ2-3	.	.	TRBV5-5	TGTGCCAGCAGCCTGGACAGTAGCACAGATACGCAGTATTTT	CASSLDSSTDTQYF
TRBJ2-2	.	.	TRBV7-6	TGTGCCAGCAGCTCCCATCCAGGGGCGGGGAACACCGGGGAGCTGTTTTTT	CASSSHPGAGNTGELFF
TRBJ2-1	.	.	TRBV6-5	TGTGCCAGCAGTTACGGTGGAGGGGGCAAATCCAATGAGCAGTTCTTC	CASSYGGGGKSNEQFF
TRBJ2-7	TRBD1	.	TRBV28	TGTGCCAGCAGTTTATGGACAGGGGGTTATCCCTACGAGCAGTACTTC	CASSLWTGGYPYEQYF
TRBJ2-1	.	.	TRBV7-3	TGTGCCAGCAGCCGGACAGCGAGCTCCTACAATGAGCAGTTCTTC	CASSRTASSYNEQFF
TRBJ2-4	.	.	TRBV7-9	TGTGCCAGCACCCAGAGGGAAAACATTCAGTACTTC	CASTQRENIQYF
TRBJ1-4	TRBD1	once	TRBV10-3	TGTGCCATCAGTGATTCAGGGGGCACGGAAAAACTGTTTTTT	CAISDSGGTEKLFF
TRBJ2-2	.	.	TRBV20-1	TGCAGTGCTAGTAGCCCCACTAGCACCGGGGAGCTGTTTTTT	CSASSPTSTGELFF
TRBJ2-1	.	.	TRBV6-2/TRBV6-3	TGTGCCAGCAGTCCCCTCAGCGGTGAGCAGTTCTTC	CASSPLSGEQFF
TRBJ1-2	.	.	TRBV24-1	TGTGCCACCAGTGACTATGACTATGGCTACACCTTC	CATSDYDYGYTF
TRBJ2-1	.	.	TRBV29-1	TGCAGCGTTGCAGGTGGAGGTCTTGAGCAGTTCTTC	CSVAGGGLEQFF
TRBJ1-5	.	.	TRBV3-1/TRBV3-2	TGTGCCAGCAGCCCAAACCTAAATCAGCCCCAGCATTTT	CASSPNLNQPQHF
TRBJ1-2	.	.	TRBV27	TGTGCCAGCTCAACCATGAGGGCTCCTAACTATGGCTACACCTTC	CASSTMRAPNYGYTF
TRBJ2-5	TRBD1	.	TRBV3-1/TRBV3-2	TGTGCCAGCAGCCGCGGACAGGGTCAAGGAGAGACCCAGTACTTC	CASSRGQGQGETQYF
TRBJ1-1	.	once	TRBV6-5	TGTGCCAGCAGTCCCAAGGAGTTGAACACTGAAGCTTTCTTT	CASSPKELNTEAFF
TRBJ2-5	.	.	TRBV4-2	TGTGCCAGCAGCCGCCCTACCCCCGGGAGCGGAGAGACCCAGTACTTC	CASSRPTPGSGETQYF
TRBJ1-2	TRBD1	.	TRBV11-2	TGTGCCAGCAGCTTAGGTAAGGGGACAGGGTACCTTGATGGCTACACCTTC	CASSLGKGTGYLDGYTF
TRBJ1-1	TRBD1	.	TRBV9	TGTGCCAGCAGCGTAGGTATAGGGGGCGTGAACACTGAAGCTTTCTTT	CASSVGIGGVNTEAFF
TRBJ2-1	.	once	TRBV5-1	TGCGCCAGCAGCTTGGTAGCGGAAGGATACAATGAGCAGTTCTTC	CASSLVAEGYNEQFF
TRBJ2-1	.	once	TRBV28	TGTGCCAGCAGTTTATCCCGGACAGCCTACAATGAGCAGTTCTTC	CASSLSRTAYNEQFF
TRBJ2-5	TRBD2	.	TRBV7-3	TGTGCCAGCAGCCCGACTAGCGGGAGTTCGGAGACCCAGTACTTC	CASSPTSGSSETQYF
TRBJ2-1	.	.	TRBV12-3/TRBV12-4	TGTGCCAGCAGTCCCGGCCAGGGGCATGAGCAGTTCTTC	CASSPGQGHEQFF
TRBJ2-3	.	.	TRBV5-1	TGCGCCAGCAGCAGCGAACACACAGATACGCAGTATTTT	CASSSEHTDTQYF
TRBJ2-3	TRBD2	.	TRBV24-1	TGTGCCACCAGTGATCGGACTAGCGGGAGTGCAGATACGCAGTATTTT	CATSDRTSGSADTQYF
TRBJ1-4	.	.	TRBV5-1	TGCGCCAGCCGACCCCTCAGGGGAGCAACTAATGAAAAACTGTTTTTT	CASRPLRGATNEKLFF
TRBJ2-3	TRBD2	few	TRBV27	TGTGCCAGCAGTTTGGATAGCGGGGGGGGTGGAGATACGCAGTATTTT	CASSLDSGGGGDTQYF
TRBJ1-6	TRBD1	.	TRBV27	TGTGCCAGCAGGTCCGGGACAGGGGGCTCTTCACCCCTCCACTTT	CASRSGTGGSSPLHF
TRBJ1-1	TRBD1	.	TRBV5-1	TGCGCCAGCAGCCCCAACACAGGGGACACTGAAGCTTTCTTT	CASSPNTGDTEAFF
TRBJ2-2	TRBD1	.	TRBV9	TGTGCCAGCAGCTCGGGACAGCCTCTTGGGGAGCTGTTTTTT	CASSSGQPLGELFF
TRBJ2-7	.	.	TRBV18	TGTGCCAGCTCACCCGCGGGGACAGCGATCTACGAGCAGTACTTC	CASSPAGTAIYEQYF
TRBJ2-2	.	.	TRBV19	TGTGCCAGTAGTAAACAGGAAAACACCGGGGAGCTGTTTTTT	CASSKQENTGELFF
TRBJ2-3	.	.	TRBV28	TGTGCCAGCAGTCCAGGTGGGACAGATACGCAGTATTTT	CASSPGGTDTQYF
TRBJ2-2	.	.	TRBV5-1	TGCGCCAGCAGCTTGGCCGTAGGAGACACCGGGGAGCTGTTTTTT	CASSLAVGDTGELFF
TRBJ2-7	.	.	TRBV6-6	TGTGCCAGCAGTTCAGAGACTGAGAGGCACGAGCAGTACTTC	CASSSETERHEQYF
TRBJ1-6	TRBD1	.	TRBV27	TGTGCCAGCAGTTTATCGGGCCCAGGGGGTTCACCCCTCCACTTT	CASSLSGPGGSPLHF
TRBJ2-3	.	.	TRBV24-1	TGTGCCACCAGTGAGGGGAGGTTCACAGATACGCAGTATTTT	CATSEGRFTDTQYF
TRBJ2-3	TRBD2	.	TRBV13	TGTGCCAGCAGCCAGGATCCGGGACTAGTTACCGATACGCAGTATTTT	CASSQDPGLVTDTQYF
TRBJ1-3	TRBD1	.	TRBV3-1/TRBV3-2	TGTGCCAGCAGCCTTCGACAGGGCTCTGGAAACACCATATATTTT	CASSLRQGSGNTIYF
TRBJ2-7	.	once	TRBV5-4	TGTGCCAGCAGCTTGGTTGTTGGGGCCGAGCAGTACTTC	CASSLVVGAEQYF
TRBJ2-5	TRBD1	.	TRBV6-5	TGTGCCAGCGGGAAAACACAGGGGCAAGAGACCCAGTACTTC	CASGKTQGQETQYF
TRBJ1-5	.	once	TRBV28	TGTGCCAGCAAGGAGACAGTAAATCAGCCCCAGCATTTT	CASKETVNQPQHF
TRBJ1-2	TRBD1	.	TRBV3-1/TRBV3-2	TGTGCCAGCAGCCCAGGGGGCGGGGGCTACACCTTC	CASSPGGGGYTF
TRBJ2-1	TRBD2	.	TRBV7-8	TGTGCCAGCAGACTAGCGGGAGTTACCTACAATGAGCAGTTCTTC	CASRLAGVTYNEQFF
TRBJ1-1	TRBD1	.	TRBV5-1	TGCGCCAGCAGCGCTGACGGGACAGGGTCCACTGAAGCTTTCTTT	CASSADGTGSTEAFF
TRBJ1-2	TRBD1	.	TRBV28	TGTGCCAGCAGTTTTAACAGGGGGCGGGGCTACACCTTC	CASSFNRGRGYTF
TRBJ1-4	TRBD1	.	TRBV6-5	TGTGCCAGCAGAGAGGGACAGGGCGAAAAACTGTTTTTT	CASREGQGEKLFF
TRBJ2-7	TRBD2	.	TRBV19	TGTGCCAGTAGTATAGATCTAGGTAGCGGGAGGTCAACACCCTACGAGCAGTACTTC	CASSIDLGSGRSTPYEQYF
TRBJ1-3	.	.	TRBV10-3	TGTGCCATCAGAGCCCGAAACACCATATATTTT	CAIRARNTIYF
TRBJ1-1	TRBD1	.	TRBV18	TGTGCCAGCTCCCCCCAGGGGGGAACTGAAGCTTTCTTT	CASSPQGGTEAFF
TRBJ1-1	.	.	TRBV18	TGTGCCAGCTCACCGATAACGGAGGGGGAAGCTTTCTTT	CASSPITEGEAFF
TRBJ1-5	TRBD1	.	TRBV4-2	TGTGCCAGCAGCAGAGACAGGGGAGGCCAGCCCCAGCATTTT	CASSRDRGGQPQHF
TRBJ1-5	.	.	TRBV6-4	TGTGCCAGCAGTACCATGGACTATAGCAATCAGCCCCAGCATTTT	CASSTMDYSNQPQHF